Below, 22 T cell receptor beta chains from the same sample are listed, as sequenced in a study of cytomegalovirus exposure and HLA in healthy donors (dated by TCRdb to about 2017). The library was made by the immunoSEQ multiplex PCR assay. For the multiplex PCR, a mixture combining 60 forward primers for TCR Vbeta segments and 13 reverse primers for TCR Jbeta segments was used. What TCRdb holds here is the immuneACCESS table cut down to in-frame rearrangements. Part of the clones is not present; checked against another copy, under half of the missing clones reflect an unresolved V gene, and the others are unexplained. This sample gives approximately 130,000 clones in total; around two thirds of them show up just once. 2% to 3% of the sample is held by the ten biggest clonotypes. The sequenced sample consisted of PBMCs. These receptors were taken from a woman between 40 and 50 years old in good health and CMV-seronegative.

The chain joins TRBV4-1 to TRBJ1-2, with D tentatively TRBD1 (5 bases). Trimming stripped 4 bases from V and 3 bases from J, with 12 bases between. The CDR3 is 14 residues long. The germline V gene has CDR1 MGHRA and CDR2 YSYEKL. Written as DNA, the CDR3 is TGCGCCAGCAGCCTCGGGACTTTAGACTATGGCTACACCTTC. This gives the protein CASSLGTLDYGYTF.

This clone was found once. The chain has TRBV11-2 and TRBJ1-2, with 8 bases that match TRBD1. This CDR3 has 13 amino acids. Trimming at V came to 4 bases and at J to 8 bases, leaving 6 bases not matched to a gene. The germline gives CDR1 SGHAT, CDR2 FQNNGV. CDR3 protein: CASSYAGQAGYTF. The CDR3 coding sequence is TGTGCCAGCAGCTATGCGGGACAGGCGGGCTACACCTTC.

The rearrangement joins TRBV11-2 to TRBJ1-1; the D gene is possibly TRBD1 (6 bases). The CDR3 extends over 14 amino acids. V was shortened by 8 bases and J by 5 bases, with 18 bases between the two germline ends. Germline V gene sequence: CDR1 SGHAT, CDR2 FQNNGV. The CDR3 here is CASAGGALQTEAFF. The CDR3 coding sequence is TGTGCCAGCGCTGGGGGGGCGCTACAAACTGAAGCTTTCTTT.

The V and J genes are TRBV2 and TRBJ1-1, with TRBD1 matching over 7 bases. The CDR3 is 14 amino acids. Germline CDR1 reads SNHLY; CDR2 reads FYNNEI. Germline trimming cut 6 bases from V and 2 bases from J; bases unmatched to any gene: 6. CDR3 nucleotide sequence: TGTGCCAGCAGCACCCAAGGGGGCAACACTGAAGCTTTCTTT. Translation: CASSTQGGNTEAFF. Full variable domain (outside the CDR3, taken from reference TRBV2 and TRBJ1-1): EPEVTQTPSHQVTQMGQEVILRCVPISNHLYFYWYRQILGQKVEFLVSFYNNEISEKSEIFDDQFSVERPDGSNFTLKIRSTKLEDSAMYFCASSTQGGNTEAFFGQGTRLTVV.

The gene calls are TRBV7-9 and TRBJ2-3; the D is unclear. The CDR3 covers 14 residues. Trimming cost V 3 bases and J 0 bases, with 7 bases left between them. Germline values: CDR1 SEHNR, CDR2 FQNEAQ (reference sequence). Written as DNA, the CDR3 is TGTGCCAGCAGCTTGGCAGCGAGCACAGATACGCAGTATTTT. Protein sequence: CASSLAASTDTQYF.

The V call is TRBV14, the J call TRBJ1-1; unclear D gene. The CDR3 has 14 amino acids. The germline gives CDR1 SGHDN, CDR2 FVKESK. V lost 3 bases and J 4 bases, leaving 12 bases between the germline ends. The chain's CDR3 is CASSQVRGSTEAFF. In nucleotides, the CDR3 is TGTGCCAGCAGCCAGGTTAGAGGGTCCACTGAAGCTTTCTTT.

The V call is TRBV5-4, the J call TRBJ1-4; TRBD1 matches at 10 bases. Looked up from germline, CDR1 is SGHNT and CDR2 is YYREEE (reference sequence). Germline trimming cut 4 bases from V and 5 bases from J; bases unmatched to any gene: 2. The CDR3 has 14 amino acids. The CDR3 DNA reads as TGTGCCAGCAGCCGGACAGGGGGAAATGAAAAACTGTTTTTT. It codes for CASSRTGGNEKLFF.

The sample holds a few counts of this clone. The chain has TRBV5-1 and TRBJ2-7; 9 nucleotides line up with TRBD1. There are 13 residues in the CDR3. With 3 bases clipped from V and 7 bases from J, the junction kept 5 bases outside the gene matches. Germline V gene sequence: CDR1 SGHRS, CDR2 YFSETQ. The DNA for the CDR3 is TGCGCCAGCAGCTGGGGACAGGGTTCTGAGCAGTACTTC. As protein: CASSWGQGSEQYF.

The V and J genes are TRBV7-9 and TRBJ2-5; 13 bases fit TRBD2. The end of the DNA aligns better with TRBJ2-7, so the J call may be wrong. The CDR3 extends over 16 amino acids. Germline V lookup: CDR1 SEHNR, CDR2 FQNEAQ (reference sequence). The CDR3 coding sequence is TGTGCCAGCAGCTCCGCACTGACTAGCGGGGGGTACGAGCAGTACTTC. Its protein is CASSSALTSGGYEQYF.

There are a few counts of this clone. The rearrangement links TRBV29-1 to TRBJ1-4; 8 bases agree with TRBD1. The CDR3 loop spans 14 amino acids. V lost 7 bases and J lost 3; bases outside the gene matches: 7. CDR1 is SQVTM and CDR2 is ANQGSEA in the germline V gene. CDR3 DNA: TGCAGCGGAGGACCGGGACAGGCTAATGAAAAACTGTTTTTT. Translated, it gives CSGGPGQANEKLFF.

The chain has TRBV11-3 and TRBJ2-1, with a tentative D call TRBD2 (5 bases). The CDR3 is 13 amino acids. V was pared by 4 bases and J by 10 bases, with 14 bases between. CDR1 SGHNT and CDR2 YENEEA come from the germline V gene. In DNA form, the CDR3 reads TGTGCCAGCAGCTCCGTACAAAGCGGCGAGCAGTTCTTC. Residues: CASSSVQSGEQFF.

The chain uses TRBV6-5 and TRBJ1-1, with 11 nucleotides matching TRBD1. CDR1 and CDR2 from the germline V gene are MNHEY and SVGAGI. Trimming cost V 2 bases and J 5 bases; bases outside gene matches: 7. The CDR3 extends over 16 amino acids. This chain's CDR3 is CASSYRGTGGGTEAFF. In DNA form, the CDR3 reads TGTGCCAGCAGTTACCGAGGGACAGGGGGGGGAACTGAAGCTTTCTTT.

The chain uses TRBV11-1 and TRBJ1-4; D uncertain. This CDR3 contains 15 residues. Trimming took off 5 bases at V and 8 bases at J, with 18 bases between the two ends. The V gene's germline CDR1 is SGHAT and CDR2 FQDESV (reference sequence). In nucleotides, the CDR3 is TGTGCCAGCAGCAACGGGGTCCCGGGGATAGAAAAACTGTTTTTT. This codes for CASSNGVPGIEKLFF.

There are a few counts of this clone. The chain is built from TRBV18 and TRBJ2-2; 7 bases agree with TRBD1. The junction had 3 bases not matched to a gene; V was cut back by 4 bases and J by 4 bases. This CDR3 is 14 amino acids long. Germline CDR1 KGHSH, CDR2 LQKENI. Here the CDR3 reads CASSQGQTTGELFF. DNA of the CDR3: TGTGCCAGCTCACAGGGACAGACCACCGGGGAGCTGTTTTTT.

This clone was seen a handful of times. This rearrangement joins TRBV10-3 to TRBJ1-6; 8 bases agree with TRBD1. CDR3 length equals 16 residues. After removal of 2 bases from V and 8 bases from J, the junction contained 8 bases not matched to a gene. Germline V CDR1 and CDR2: ENHRY, SYGVKD. The CDR3: CAISEPWTGRDSPLHF. The CDR3 DNA is TGTGCCATCAGTGAGCCTTGGACAGGGAGGGATTCACCCCTCCACTTT.

The genes are TRBV19 and TRBJ1-5; unclear D gene. The CDR3 is 16 amino acids. V dropped 3 bases and J dropped 0 bases, with 12 bases sitting between them. CDR1 and CDR2 (germline): LNHDA, SQIVND (reference sequence). The CDR3 sequence: CASSISPATSNQPQHF. CDR3 sequence (DNA): TGTGCCAGTAGTATTTCACCAGCGACTAGCAATCAGCCCCAGCATTTT.

This clone was seen more than once but under ten times. The chain recombines TRBV19 with TRBJ2-1, with TRBD1 as a possible D gene (5 bases). The CDR3 sequence is 13 residues long. Germline CDR1 reads LNHDA; CDR2 reads SQIVND (reference sequence). V shed 5 bases and J shed 4 bases, with 9 bases lying between them. CDR3 bases: TGTGCCAGTAGTCAAGCAGGGTACAATGAGCAGTTCTTC. It specifies CASSQAGYNEQFF.

This clone was seen more than once but under ten times. The CDR3 region has the DNA TGCGCCAGCAGCCTGTGGACTAGCGGGGTTACTACCGACACAGATACGCAGTATTTT. Translation: CASSLWTSGVTTDTDTQYF. The chain has TRBV5-1 and TRBJ2-3, with 12 bases aligning to TRBD2. Germline values: CDR1 SGHRS, CDR2 YFSETQ. J was trimmed by 2 bases and V by 4 bases; bases with no gene match: 14. The CDR3 covers 19 residues.

This clone was picked up a small number of times. This chain joins TRBV9 and TRBJ1-3, with D possibly being TRBD1 (6 bases). CDR1 and CDR2 (germline): SGDLS, YYNGEE. The CDR3 length is 14 residues. Between the trimmed V and J ends, which lost 4 bases and 2 bases, there was a span of 10 bases. Here the CDR3 DNA reads TGTGCCAGCAGCACACAGGGAACTGGAAACACCATATATTTT. Translated: CASSTQGTGNTIYF.

This chain links TRBV7-8 with TRBJ1-3; 8 bases align to TRBD1. Germline CDR1 and CDR2: SGHVS and FQNEAQ. J gave up 0 bases and V 5 bases, and 6 bases lay outside the gene matches. This CDR3 comprises 16 residues. The CDR3 loop is CASSPWTGTSGNTIYF. DNA of the CDR3: TGTGCCAGCAGCCCCTGGACAGGGACCTCTGGAAACACCATATATTTT.

CDR3 nucleotides: TGTGCCAGCAGCGTAGGGACAACGGGAAACACCATATATTTT. Its protein product is CASSVGTTGNTIYF. This chain connects TRBV9 to TRBJ1-3; weak D call: TRBD1 (5 bases). CDR1 is SGDLS and CDR2 is YYNGEE in the germline V gene. The CDR3 sequence is 14 residues long. V dropped 0 bases and J dropped 4 bases, with 8 bases sitting between them. The full variable domain, its missing parts supplied by reference TRBV9 and TRBJ1-3, is DSGVTQTPKHLITATGQRVTLRCSPRSGDLSVYWYQQSLDQGLQFLIQYYNGEERAKGNILERFSAQQFPDLHSELNLSSLELGDSALYFCASSVGTTGNTIYFGEGSWLTVV.

This clone has only a few counts. V gene TRBV28 combines with J gene TRBJ2-5; 7 bases align to TRBD1. The length of the CDR3 is 13 residues. V lost 1 base to trimming and J lost 8 bases; unmatched junction nucleotides: 4. Per germline, CDR1 MDHEN and CDR2 SYDVKM. Here the CDR3 reads CASSLYNRGTQYF. CDR3 coding DNA: TGTGCCAGCAGTTTATACAACAGGGGAACCCAGTACTTC.